The source of this T cell receptor (beta chain) is a study of blood T cells in healthy people across ages. A J-beta primer mix and a sample-barcoded 5' primer were used in a second PCR of roughly 6 to 11 cycles. The template-switch adaptor was a 5' adaptor with 12 random nucleotides. It tagged each cDNA molecule. One entry per CDR3 protein, called by TCRdb with MiXCR from the 5' RACE reads. This repertoire shows about 800,000 distinct CDR3 sequences, around 25% found once; its top ten account for under 4.5%. Trimming stripped 3 bases from V and 2 bases from J, with 8 bases between. The CDR3 consists of 14 residues. CDR1 is ENHRY, CDR2 SYGVKD, per germline. This clonotype turned up a few times. A further study also used this sample, focusing on T cells of mothers and their children. That report adds: Donation was provided by three healthy Caucasian mothers along with their six children. Second-PCR primer M1S introduced sample barcodes and 2-4 random nucleotides.

The clonotype originates from a boy aged 5 to 17 in good health. Material: blood. This chain connects TRBV10-3 to TRBJ2-1; TRBD2 might be the D (5 bases). CDR3 in amino acids: CAISERGTYNEQFF. The DNA of the CDR3 is TGTGCCATCAGTGAACGGGGTACCTACAATGAGCAGTTCTTC.